A selection of T cell receptor beta chains follows, all from one sample in a study of T cells generated in artificial thymic organoids. TCRdb passed the 5' RACE reads through MiXCR, listing each CDR3 protein once. The top ten clones hold less than 3% of a sample with around 2,500 distinct CDR3 sequences, approximately 10% of them seen once. Sequenced material: naive CD8+ T cells from the thymus. These receptors all come from a human donor who gave cord blood stem cells for thymic organoid culture, a cardiac surgery patient who gave postnatal thymus, or a blood donor (not recorded which). CDR3s leave out the opening cysteine and the closing phenylalanine or tryptophan.

CDR3	length	V
ASSGASAQETQY	12	TRBV9
ASSPRGQGYEQY	12	TRBV7-9
ASSYWTQGVFYNEQF	15	TRBV6-2/TRBV6-3
ASSLAGELF	9	TRBV5-1
ASSLLGPGHNEQF	13	TRBV5-1
ASSLHTAWAVDTQY	14	TRBV28
ASSYSTTEAF	10	TRBV6-6
ASSMGLVYEQY	11	TRBV19
ASSLDRLDYGYT	12	TRBV5-4
ASSKTSGPRETQY	13	TRBV9
ASSPRGNNYGYT	12	TRBV11-1
ASEQRNTGELF	11	TRBV6-5
ASSQEAGPGNTIY	13	TRBV4-1
ASSLPGHIYEQY	12	TRBV5-1
SVGGPSRDEQF	11	TRBV29-1
ASSPPDSLNTEAF	13	TRBV5-1
ASSYSGGAGSGYT	13	TRBV6-5
ASSLQTHNEQF	11	TRBV27
ASSPLGWGLTNEKLF	15	TRBV14
SATALTSGQETQY	13	TRBV20-1
ASSQIPLQGWTEAF	14	TRBV4-1
ASRKGLADKNIQY	13	TRBV2
ASSFFSGIGQGEPGANVLT	19	TRBV5-1
ASSQGVTYNEQF	12	TRBV12-3/TRBV12-4
ASRTWTAVNTEAF	13	TRBV12-3/TRBV12-4
SAVDRQAGELF	11	TRBV20-1
ASSFQSAFLDIQY	13	TRBV5-1
ASTEGGLAGDEQY	13	TRBV6-5
ASTKKRGPQNDQY	13	TRBV6-1
ASSQDWGWWRQPQH	14	TRBV4-1
ATEQLANYGYT	11	TRBV10-3